This T cell receptor (beta chain) was profiled in a study of T-cell reconstitution after alpha-beta-depleted transplantation in children (dated by TCRdb to the mid-2010s). Study-level background: T-cell immune reconstitution after TCRalphabeta/CD19-depleted allogeneic hematopoietic cell transplantation in children was quantitatively tracked in the study by means of TCR repertoire profiling.

The CDR3, cysteine through phenylalanine, is 18 amino acids long. The sequence is cut down to CDR3 DNA, 54 bases in frame from base 1. V is pruned by 0 bases and J by 4 bases, leaving 6 bases of the junction without a gene match. CDR1 and CDR2 (SGDLS, YYNGEE) derive from the germline V gene. The sample's treatment or condition label is to be understood as: allogeneic hematopoietic cell transplantation with graft depleted of TCRalphabeta T cells and CD19 B cells. Transplant recipients were children who received TCRalphabeta/CD19-depleted allogeneic hematopoietic cell grafts. This clonotype was counted a few times. What antigen it recognizes has not been identified. No base-level quality is on record; no much larger clone is a single base apart. Library preparation was by PCR. Sequencing instrument: Illumina HiSeq 2500. Molecular barcoding was employed in the preparation of TCR libraries, with unique molecular identifiers being used to normalize TCRbeta repertoire quantification. Clones were called with MiXCR by TCRdb after fastp trimmed the public reads at Q25, and only in-frame beta chains were retained. Rows with one shared CDR3 protein collapse into an entry with the most common genes and DNA. The sample records around 440,000 distinct CDR3 sequences, roughly 17% of which are singletons. The ten most abundant clones make up under 30% of the sample.

Overall study outcomes, separate from this receptor: The apparently early alphabetaT-cell count recovery about two months after transplant was reportedly dependent on only several hundred rapidly expanded clones derived from non-depleted graft cells. In some patients, the high TCRbeta diversity seen at day 60 was put down to recipient T cells and intrathymic progenitors that had survived conditioning. Over subsequent months, a decline in hyperexpanded clone frequencies was noted, and after one year, T-cell counts and TCRbeta diversity were mostly ascribed to newly produced T cells.

The chain couples TRBV9 to TRBJ2-2, with 13 central nucleotides matching TRBD2. The sequencing used PBMCs, mostly from graft donor cells, collected 360 days after TCRalphabeta/CD19-depleted stem cell transplant. The TCR comes from a boy under three years old who had a stem cell transplant for Wiskott-Aldrich syndrome, so the T cells may come from the graft donor. The bases are TGTGCCAGCAGCGTAGGGACTAGCGGGGGCCCATTCACCGGGGAGCTGTTTTTT. This encodes CASSVGTSGGPFTGELFF.